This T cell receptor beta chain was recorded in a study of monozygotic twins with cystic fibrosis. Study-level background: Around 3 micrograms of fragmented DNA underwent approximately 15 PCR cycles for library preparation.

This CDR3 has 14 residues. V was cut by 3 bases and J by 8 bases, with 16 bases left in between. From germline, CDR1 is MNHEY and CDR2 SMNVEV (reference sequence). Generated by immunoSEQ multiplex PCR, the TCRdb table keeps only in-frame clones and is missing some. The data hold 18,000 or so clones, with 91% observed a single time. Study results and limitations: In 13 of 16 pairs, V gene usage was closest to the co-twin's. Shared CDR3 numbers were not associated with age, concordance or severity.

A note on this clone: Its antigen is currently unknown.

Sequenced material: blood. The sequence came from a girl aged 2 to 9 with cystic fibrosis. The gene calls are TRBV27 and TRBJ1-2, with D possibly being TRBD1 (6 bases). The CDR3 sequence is CASSFSGQNEGYTF. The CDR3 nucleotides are TGTGCCAGCAGTTTCTCTGGACAGAATGAAGGCTACACCTTC.